The rows below give T cell receptor beta chains drawn from one sample of a study of regulatory T cells in long-lasting Graves disease. One entry per CDR3 protein, called by TCRdb with MiXCR from the multiplex PCR reads. The data contain roughly 300,000 distinct CDR3 sequences, 20% to 25% of them singletons. The source was peripheral blood mononuclear cells (PBMCs), collected when the disease was refractory, from a patient treated with antithyroid drugs. The receptors were gathered from a female donor with Graves disease. Both conserved end residues are part of each CDR3. D genes are given only for firm matches. Only part of the rows carry a size: once, few, many, or a class if the clone is expanded.

clone size	V gene	J gene	D gene	CDR3 length	CDR3 protein	CDR3 DNA
NA	TRBV6-5	TRBJ1-6	NA	13	CASSWEDNSPLHF	TGTGCCAGCAGTTGGGAGGATAATTCACCCCTCCACTTT
NA	TRBV28	TRBJ2-1	TRBD1	15	CASSSGGTGRNEQFF	TGTGCCAGCAGTTCCGGCGGGACAGGGCGTAATGAGCAGTTCTTC
few	TRBV19	TRBJ1-2	NA	14	CASSIETGPYGYTF	TGTGCCAGTAGTATCGAAACAGGACCTTATGGCTACACCTTC
few	TRBV12-3/TRBV12-4	TRBJ2-7	TRBD2	16	CASSTITSGRRYEQYF	TGTGCCAGCAGTACTATCACTAGCGGGAGGCGGTACGAGCAGTACTTC
NA	TRBV10-3	TRBJ2-7	NA	13	CAISEQVGYEQYF	TGTGCCATCAGTGAACAGGTGGGGTACGAGCAGTACTTC
NA	TRBV10-1	TRBJ2-5	TRBD1	14	CASSGDRVGETQYF	TGCGCCAGCAGCGGAGACAGGGTCGGAGAGACCCAGTACTTC
few	TRBV9	TRBJ1-6	NA	12	CASSVVGSPLHF	TGTGCCAGCAGCGTAGTAGGATCACCCCTCCACTTT
NA	TRBV4-3	TRBJ1-2	NA	14	CASSQDREIYGYTF	TGCGCCAGCAGCCAAGATCGGGAAATCTATGGCTACACCTTC
many	TRBV28	TRBJ1-1	TRBD1	17	CASSLSWTGGRGTEAFF	TGTGCCAGCAGTTTATCTTGGACAGGCGGGCGTGGGACTGAAGCTTTCTTT
NA	TRBV7-3	TRBJ2-2	NA	13	CASSSTDTGELFF	TGTGCCAGCAGCTCGACCGACACCGGGGAGCTGTTTTTT
NA	TRBV18	TRBJ1-3	TRBD1	15	CASSPGQKTGNTIYF	TGTGCCAGCTCACCGGGACAGAAAACAGGAAACACCATATATTTT
few	TRBV3-1	TRBJ1-2	TRBD1	16	CASSHSWTGEDYGYTF	TGTGCCAGCAGCCATTCTTGGACAGGGGAGGACTATGGCTACACCTTC
few	TRBV7-6	TRBJ1-6	TRBD1	15	CASSLGTGMNSPLHF	TGTGCCAGCAGCTTAGGGACAGGGATGAATTCACCCCTCCACTTT
many	TRBV27	TRBJ2-1	NA	13	CASRDGIHNEQFF	TGTGCCAGCAGGGACGGGATTCACAATGAGCAGTTCTTC
many	TRBV15	TRBJ2-5	NA	13	CATKTSDQETQYF	TGTGCCACCAAGACATCCGACCAAGAGACCCAGTACTTC
NA	TRBV5-1	TRBJ2-2	TRBD2	16	CASSSPPAGDPGELFF	TGCGCCAGCAGCTCCCCCCCAGCGGGAGATCCCGGGGAGCTGTTTTTT
many	TRBV6-2/TRBV6-3	TRBJ1-2	NA	14	CASSSVRVWDGYTF	TGTGCCAGCAGTTCTGTCAGGGTGTGGGATGGCTACACCTTC
many	TRBV20-1	TRBJ1-2	NA	10	CSATGYGYTF	TGCAGTGCAACAGGTTACGGCTACACCTTC
NA	TRBV5-6	TRBJ2-2	TRBD1	16	CASSLLGQENTGELFF	TGTGCCAGCAGCTTGTTGGGACAGGAGAACACCGGGGAGCTGTTTTTT
NA	TRBV5-5	TRBJ2-2	NA	15	CASSLPLQNTGELFF	TGTGCCAGCAGCTTGCCGTTACAGAACACCGGGGAGCTGTTTTTT
few	TRBV27	TRBJ1-1	NA	12	CASSPDSTEAFF	TGTGCCAGCAGCCCGGACAGCACTGAAGCTTTCTTT
NA	TRBV7-8	TRBJ1-2	NA	20	CASSSRWRTESIAANYGYTF	TGTGCCAGCAGCTCCCGCTGGAGGACAGAGAGTATAGCGGCTAACTATGGCTACACCTTC
NA	TRBV28	TRBJ1-6	NA	15	CASSTRGRGVSPLHF	TGTGCCAGCAGTACGAGGGGCAGGGGAGTTTCACCCCTCCACTTT
many	TRBV7-9	TRBJ2-2	TRBD2	18	CASSPIAGEVANTGELFF	TGTGCCAGCAGCCCTATAGCGGGAGAAGTTGCGAACACCGGGGAGCTGTTTTTT
NA	TRBV12-3/TRBV12-4	TRBJ1-1	NA	13	CASIRGADTEAFF	TGTGCCAGCATTCGAGGGGCTGACACTGAAGCTTTCTTT
NA	TRBV7-2	TRBJ2-1	NA	16	CASSLARTGVLNEQFF	TGTGCCAGCAGCTTAGCCAGGACCGGGGTCTTGAATGAGCAGTTCTTC
many	TRBV7-3	TRBJ2-2	NA	16	CASSPGDIFATGELFF	TGTGCCAGCAGCCCTGGGGACATTTTTGCTACCGGGGAGCTGTTTTTT
NA	TRBV6-1	TRBJ2-7	NA	13	CASSVMGMYEQYF	TGTGCCAGCAGTGTGATGGGGATGTACGAGCAGTACTTC
many	TRBV28	TRBJ2-7	NA	17	CASSFSSWAGTDYEQYF	TGTGCCAGCAGTTTCTCCTCCTGGGCGGGGACGGACTACGAGCAGTACTTC
NA	TRBV29-1	TRBJ2-5	TRBD2	14	CSVDRLAGEETQYF	TGCAGCGTCGACCGACTAGCGGGAGAGGAGACCCAGTACTTC
few	TRBV6-1	TRBJ1-5	NA	15	CASSPTGFTNQPQHF	TGTGCCAGCAGCCCTACAGGTTTCACGAATCAGCCCCAGCATTTT
NA	TRBV9	TRBJ2-7	NA	15	CASSVGPFPTYEQYF	TGTGCCAGCAGCGTAGGGCCATTCCCCACCTACGAGCAGTACTTC
NA	TRBV6-2/TRBV6-3	TRBJ2-2	NA	11	CASSPGVELFF	TGTGCCAGCAGCCCGGGCGTGGAGCTGTTTTTT
many	TRBV11-2	TRBJ1-1	TRBD1	15	CASSLRDRRHTEAFF	TGTGCCAGCAGCCTCCGGGACAGGCGACACACTGAAGCTTTCTTT
many	TRBV12-3/TRBV12-4	TRBJ2-7	NA	14	CASSSDSSSYEQYF	TGTGCCAGCAGTTCCGACTCCAGCTCCTACGAGCAGTACTTC
NA	TRBV9	TRBJ2-6	NA	15	CASSLSGTGANVLTF	TGTGCCAGCAGCCTCTCGGGAACTGGGGCCAACGTCCTGACTTTC
many	TRBV2	TRBJ2-7	NA	12	CASLTRRYEQYF	TGTGCCAGCCTGACAAGGCGCTACGAGCAGTACTTC
many	TRBV28	TRBJ1-5	NA	14	CASTLSSPNQPQHF	TGTGCCAGCACTTTGAGCAGTCCGAATCAGCCCCAGCATTTT
few	TRBV5-8	TRBJ1-4	TRBD1	15	CASSRGTGGGEKLFF	TGTGCCAGCAGCCGGGGCACAGGGGGCGGAGAAAAACTGTTTTTT
NA	TRBV5-6	TRBJ1-1	NA	18	CASSLAEDRYFFHTEAFF	TGTGCCAGCAGCTTGGCCGAAGACAGGTATTTTTTTCACACTGAAGCTTTCTTT
many	TRBV6-9	TRBJ1-2	NA	16	CASSYSDRLPGSSYTF	TGTGCCAGCAGTTATTCCGATCGTCTCCCGGGGTCGAGCTACACCTTC
few	TRBV4-1	TRBJ1-5	TRBD1	14	CASSQTGENQPQHF	TGCGCCAGCAGCCAGACAGGGGAAAATCAGCCCCAGCATTTT
NA	TRBV6-1	TRBJ1-5	NA	15	CASRRGKQVNQPQHF	TGTGCCAGCAGAAGAGGGAAGCAGGTTAATCAGCCCCAGCATTTT
many	TRBV7-8	TRBJ1-4	NA	14	CASSLKTGWEKLFF	TGTGCCAGCAGCTTAAAGACAGGATGGGAAAAACTGTTTTTT
NA	TRBV11-2	TRBJ2-7	NA	16	CASSFPRDPGAYEQYF	TGTGCCAGCAGCTTTCCCCGGGACCCAGGTGCCTACGAGCAGTACTTC
NA	TRBV19	TRBJ1-5	NA	13	CASNHDSNQPQHF	TGTGCCAGTAACCACGATAGCAATCAGCCCCAGCATTTT
NA	TRBV28	TRBJ2-7	TRBD2	18	CASRRRGQAGTSGYEQYF	TGTGCCAGCAGGAGGAGGGGGCAGGCAGGGACTAGCGGCTACGAGCAGTACTTC
NA	TRBV6-1	TRBJ2-5	NA	15	CASSTRWQRGETQYF	TGTGCCAGCAGTACGCGGTGGCAGAGAGGGGAGACCCAGTACTTC
NA	TRBV29-1	TRBJ2-2	NA	14	CSVEKDAHTGELFF	TGCAGCGTTGAAAAGGACGCACACACCGGGGAGCTGTTTTTT
NA	TRBV7-2	TRBJ2-7	TRBD2	15	CASSSRGLAGGEQYF	TGTGCCAGCAGCTCCCGCGGACTAGCGGGAGGCGAGCAGTACTTC